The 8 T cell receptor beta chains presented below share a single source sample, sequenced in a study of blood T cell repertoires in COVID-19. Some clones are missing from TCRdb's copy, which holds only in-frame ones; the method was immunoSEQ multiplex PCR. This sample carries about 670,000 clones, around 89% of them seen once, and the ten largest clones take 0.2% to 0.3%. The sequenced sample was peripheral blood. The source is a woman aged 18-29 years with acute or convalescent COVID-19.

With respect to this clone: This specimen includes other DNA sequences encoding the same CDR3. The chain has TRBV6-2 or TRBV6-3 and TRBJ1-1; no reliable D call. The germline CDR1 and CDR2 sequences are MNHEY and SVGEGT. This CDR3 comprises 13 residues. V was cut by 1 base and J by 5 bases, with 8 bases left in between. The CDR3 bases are TGTGCCAGCAGTTACTTGGGGAGGACTGAAGCTTTCTTT. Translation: CASSYLGRTEAFF.

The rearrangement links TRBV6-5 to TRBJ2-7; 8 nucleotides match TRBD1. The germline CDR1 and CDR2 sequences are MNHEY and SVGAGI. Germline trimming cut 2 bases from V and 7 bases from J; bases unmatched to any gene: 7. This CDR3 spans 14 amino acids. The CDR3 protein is CASSYLETGEEQYF. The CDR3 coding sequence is TGTGCCAGCAGTTACCTAGAGACAGGGGAAGAGCAGTACTTC.

The CDR3 spells CASPKPSGDPHEQFF. Here the CDR3 DNA reads TGTGCCTCCCCAAAACCGAGCGGCGACCCCCATGAGCAGTTCTTC. V and J are TRBV9 and TRBJ2-1, with a weak D call TRBD2 (5 bases). Germline V CDR1 and CDR2: SGDLS, YYNGEE. V dropped 10 bases and J dropped 8 bases, with 25 bases sitting between them. There are 15 residues in the CDR3. Combining the CDR3 with reference TRBV9 and TRBJ2-1 gives the whole variable domain DSGVTQTPKHLITATGQRVTLRCSPRSGDLSVYWYQQSLDQGLQFLIQYYNGEERAKGNILERFSAQQFPDLHSELNLSSLELGDSALYFCASPKPSGDPHEQFFGPGTRLTVL.

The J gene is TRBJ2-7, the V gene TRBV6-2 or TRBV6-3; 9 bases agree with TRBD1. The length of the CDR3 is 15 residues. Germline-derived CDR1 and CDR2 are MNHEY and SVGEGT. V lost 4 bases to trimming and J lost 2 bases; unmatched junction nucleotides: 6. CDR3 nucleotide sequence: TGTGCCAGCAGTTTCCTTGGGACAGGGACCTACGAGCAGTACTTC. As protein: CASSFLGTGTYEQYF.

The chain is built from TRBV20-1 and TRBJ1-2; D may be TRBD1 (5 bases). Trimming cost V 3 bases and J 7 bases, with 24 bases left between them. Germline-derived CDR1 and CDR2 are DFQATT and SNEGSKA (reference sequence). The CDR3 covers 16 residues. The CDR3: CSASALVGVREGGYTF. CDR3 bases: TGCAGTGCTAGTGCCCTTGTGGGGGTAAGGGAGGGTGGCTACACCTTC.

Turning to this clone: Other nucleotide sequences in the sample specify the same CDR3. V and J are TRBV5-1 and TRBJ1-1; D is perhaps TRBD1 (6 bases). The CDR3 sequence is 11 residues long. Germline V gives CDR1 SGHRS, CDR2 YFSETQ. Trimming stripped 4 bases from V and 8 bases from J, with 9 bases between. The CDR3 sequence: CASSLTGEAFF. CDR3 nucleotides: TGCGCCAGCAGCCTTACAGGGGAAGCTTTCTTT.

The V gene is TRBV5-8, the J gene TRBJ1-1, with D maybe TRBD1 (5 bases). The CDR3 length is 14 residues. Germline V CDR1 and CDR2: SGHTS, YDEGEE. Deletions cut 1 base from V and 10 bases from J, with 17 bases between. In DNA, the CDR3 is TGTGCCAGCAGCTTGAACCCCTCAATCGGGGGAGCTTTCTTT. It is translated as CASSLNPSIGGAFF.

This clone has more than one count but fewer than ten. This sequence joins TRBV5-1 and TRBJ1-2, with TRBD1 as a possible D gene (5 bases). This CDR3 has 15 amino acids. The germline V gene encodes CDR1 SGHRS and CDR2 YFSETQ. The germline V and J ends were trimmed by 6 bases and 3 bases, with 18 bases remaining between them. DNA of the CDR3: TGCGCCAGCACGGCCTGGGGAGGGGACGACTATGGCTACACCTTC. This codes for CASTAWGGDDYGYTF. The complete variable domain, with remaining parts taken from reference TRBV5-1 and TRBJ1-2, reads KAGVTQTPRYLIKTRGQQVTLSCSPISGHRSVSWYQQTPGQGLQFLFEYFSETQRNKGNFPGRFSGRQFSNSRSEMNVSTLELGDSALYLCASTAWGGDDYGYTFGSGTRLTVV.